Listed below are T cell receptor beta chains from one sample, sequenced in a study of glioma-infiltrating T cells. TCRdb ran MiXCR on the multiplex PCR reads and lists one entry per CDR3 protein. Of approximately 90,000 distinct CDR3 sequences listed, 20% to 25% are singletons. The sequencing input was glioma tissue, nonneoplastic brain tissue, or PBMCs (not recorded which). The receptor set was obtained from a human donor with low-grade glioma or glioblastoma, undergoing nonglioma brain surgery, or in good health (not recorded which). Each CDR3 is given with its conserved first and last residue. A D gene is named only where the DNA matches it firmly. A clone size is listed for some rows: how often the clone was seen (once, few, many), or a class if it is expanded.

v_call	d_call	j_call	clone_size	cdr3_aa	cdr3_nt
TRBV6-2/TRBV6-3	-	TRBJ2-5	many	CASSYVSREETQYF	TGTGCCAGCAGTTACGTGTCTCGAGAAGAGACCCAGTACTTC
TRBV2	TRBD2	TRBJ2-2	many	CASKGTSGSGELFF	TGTGCCAGCAAGGGGACTAGCGGATCCGGGGAGCTGTTTTTT
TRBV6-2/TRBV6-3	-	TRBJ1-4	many	CASSYVGATNEKLFF	TGTGCCAGCAGTTACGTCGGAGCAACTAATGAAAAACTGTTTTTT
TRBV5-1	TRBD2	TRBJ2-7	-	CASSSSGVTNEQYF	TGCGCCAGCAGTTCTAGCGGGGTGACCAACGAGCAGTACTTC
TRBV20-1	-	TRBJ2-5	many	CSARDPRNPLQETQYF	TGCAGTGCTAGAGATCCGCGGAATCCCCTCCAAGAGACCCAGTACTTC
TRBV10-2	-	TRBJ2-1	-	CASSGAPGLGPNEQFF	TGCGCCAGCAGTGGGGCCCCGGGATTAGGCCCCAATGAGCAGTTCTTC
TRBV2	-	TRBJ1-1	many	CASSDASAFF	TGTGCCAGCAGTGATGCGAGCGCTTTCTTT
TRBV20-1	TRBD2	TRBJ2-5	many	CSARDRTSSRETQYF	TGCAGTGCTAGAGATCGGACTAGTAGTCGGGAGACCCAGTACTTC
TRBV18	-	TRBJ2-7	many	CASSPAPGVYEQYF	TGTGCCAGCTCACCAGCCCCCGGGGTATACGAGCAGTACTTC
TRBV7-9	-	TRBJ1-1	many	CASSDADSGAFF	TGTGCCAGCAGCGACGCCGACAGTGGGGCTTTCTTT
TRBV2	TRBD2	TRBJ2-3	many	CASSRTSGGIQLTDTQYF	TGTGCCAGCAGCAGGACTAGCGGGGGGATTCAGCTCACAGATACGCAGTATTTT
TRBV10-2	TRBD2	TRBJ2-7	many	CASSDLGGATYEQYF	TGCGCCAGCAGTGATCTGGGAGGGGCGACCTACGAGCAGTACTTC
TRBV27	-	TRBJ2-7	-	CASSYRMTRLYEQYF	TGTGCCAGCAGTTACCGGATGACTCGGCTCTACGAGCAGTACTTC
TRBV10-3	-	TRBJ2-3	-	CASGHSSDTQYF	TGTGCCTCAGGACATAGCTCAGATACGCAGTATTTT
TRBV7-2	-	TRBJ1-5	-	CASSHHVGAYQPQHF	TGTGCCAGCAGCCACCACGTGGGGGCCTATCAGCCCCAGCATTTT
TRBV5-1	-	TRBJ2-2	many	CASSLVQSNTGELFF	TGCGCCAGCAGCTTGGTTCAATCGAACACCGGGGAGCTGTTTTTT
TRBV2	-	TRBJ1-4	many	CASSELGRLNEKLFF	TGTGCCAGCAGTGAATTAGGACGCCTGAATGAAAAACTGTTTTTT